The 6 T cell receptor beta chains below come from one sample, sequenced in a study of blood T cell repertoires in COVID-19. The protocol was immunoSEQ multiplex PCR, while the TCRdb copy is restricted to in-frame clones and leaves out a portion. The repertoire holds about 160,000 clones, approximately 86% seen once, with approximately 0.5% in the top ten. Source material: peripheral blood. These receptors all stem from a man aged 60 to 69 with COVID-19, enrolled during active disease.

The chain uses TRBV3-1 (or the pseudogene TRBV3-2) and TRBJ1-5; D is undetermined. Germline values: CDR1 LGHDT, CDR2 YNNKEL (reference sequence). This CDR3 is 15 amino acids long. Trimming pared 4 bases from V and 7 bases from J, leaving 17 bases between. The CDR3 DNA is TGTGCCAGCAGCCCCACAGAGGGTGCTTACCAGCCCCAGCATTTT. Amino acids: CASSPTEGAYQPQHF.

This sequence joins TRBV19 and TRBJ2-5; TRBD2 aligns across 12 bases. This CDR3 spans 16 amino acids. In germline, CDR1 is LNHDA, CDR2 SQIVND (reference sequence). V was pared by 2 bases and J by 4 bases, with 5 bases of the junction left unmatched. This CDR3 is CASSILAGGPRETQYF. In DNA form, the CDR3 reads TGTGCCAGTAGTATACTAGCGGGAGGGCCGCGAGAGACCCAGTACTTC.

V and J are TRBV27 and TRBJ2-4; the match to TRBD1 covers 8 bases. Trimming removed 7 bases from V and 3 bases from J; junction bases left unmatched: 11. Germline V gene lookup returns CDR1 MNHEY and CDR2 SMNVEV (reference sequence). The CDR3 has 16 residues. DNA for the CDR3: TGTGCCAGCACTGCGTCCCCTGGACAGGGCAAAAACATTCAGTACTTC. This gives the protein CASTASPGQGKNIQYF.

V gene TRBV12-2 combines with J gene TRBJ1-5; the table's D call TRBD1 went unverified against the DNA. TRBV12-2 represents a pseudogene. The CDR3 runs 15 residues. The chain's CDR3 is CASRLAVREKQPQHF. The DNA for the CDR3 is TGTGCAAGTCGCTTAGCGGTCAGGGAAAAGCAGCCCCAGCATTTT.

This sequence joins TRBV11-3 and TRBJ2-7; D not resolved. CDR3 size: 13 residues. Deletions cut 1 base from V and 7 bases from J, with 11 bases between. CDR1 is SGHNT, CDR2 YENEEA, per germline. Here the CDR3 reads CASSLASVGEQYF. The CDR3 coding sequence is TGTGCCAGCAGCTTAGCCAGCGTCGGTGAGCAGTACTTC. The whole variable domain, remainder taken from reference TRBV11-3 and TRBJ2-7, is EAGVVQSPRYKIIEKKQPVAFWCNPISGHNTLYWYLQNLGQGPELLIRYENEEAVDDSQLPKDRFSAERLKGVDSTLKIQPAELGDSAVYLCASSLASVGEQYFGPGTRLTVT.

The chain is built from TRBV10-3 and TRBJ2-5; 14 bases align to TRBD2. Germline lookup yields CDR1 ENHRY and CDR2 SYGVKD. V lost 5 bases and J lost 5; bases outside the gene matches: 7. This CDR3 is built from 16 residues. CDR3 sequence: CAISSTSGGAGETQYF. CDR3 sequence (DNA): TGTGCCATCAGTTCGACTAGCGGGGGGGCTGGGGAGACCCAGTACTTC.